This is a list of T cell receptor beta chains from one sample in a study of PD-1 blockade in classical Hodgkin lymphoma. Assay used: immunoSEQ multiplex PCR; TCRdb lists only in-frame clones, some missing. The data hold 66,000 or so clones, with 60% to 80% observed a single time. This material consisted of peripheral blood mononuclear cells (PBMCs), taken before the second cycle of nivolumab. The source of these receptors is a human donor with classical Hodgkin lymphoma. Both conserved end residues are part of each CDR3. The order of the fields is J gene, V gene, clone size, D gene, CDR3 DNA, CDR3 protein. A D gene is named only where the DNA matches it firmly. Expanded clones get a size class; other rows say once, few or many, or leave the size out.

j_call: TRBJ1-2; v_call: TRBV6-6; clone_size: -; d_call: TRBD1; cdr3_nt: TGTGCCAGCAGCAGTCCGACAGGGTACTATGGCTACACCTTC; cdr3_aa: CASSSPTGYYGYTF
j_call: TRBJ1-2; v_call: TRBV6-5; clone_size: -; d_call: -; cdr3_nt: TGTGCCAGCAGTGCCTCCGGGACAACCTATGGCTACACCTTC; cdr3_aa: CASSASGTTYGYTF
j_call: TRBJ1-2; v_call: TRBV19; clone_size: -; d_call: TRBD1; cdr3_nt: TGTGCCAGTAGTAGCCCAGACAGGGGATGGGGCTACACCTTC; cdr3_aa: CASSSPDRGWGYTF
j_call: TRBJ1-3; v_call: TRBV27; clone_size: -; d_call: -; cdr3_nt: TGTGCCAGCAGTTCCAGATATCTTGGAAACACCATATATTTT; cdr3_aa: CASSSRYLGNTIYF
j_call: TRBJ2-4; v_call: TRBV29-1; clone_size: -; d_call: -; cdr3_nt: TGCAGCGTTGAAGAGGGGCAAAACATTCAGTACTTC; cdr3_aa: CSVEEGQNIQYF
j_call: TRBJ1-4; v_call: TRBV6-6; clone_size: few; d_call: -; cdr3_nt: TGTGCCAGCAGTTACTCAGGGACAACTAATGAAAAACTGTTTTTT; cdr3_aa: CASSYSGTTNEKLFF
j_call: TRBJ2-1; v_call: TRBV11-1; clone_size: -; d_call: -; cdr3_nt: TGTGCCAGCAGCTCTCTTTTCGACAGGTACAATGAGAATGAGCAGTTCTTC; cdr3_aa: CASSSLFDRYNENEQFF
j_call: TRBJ1-5; v_call: TRBV27; clone_size: -; d_call: -; cdr3_nt: TGTGCCAGCAGTGAGGGGGGGAAACAGCCCCAGCATTTT; cdr3_aa: CASSEGGKQPQHF
j_call: TRBJ2-5; v_call: TRBV2; clone_size: -; d_call: -; cdr3_nt: TGTGCCAGCAGTGCCCCGGCCGTTGGGACCCAGTACTTC; cdr3_aa: CASSAPAVGTQYF
j_call: TRBJ2-2; v_call: TRBV5-1; clone_size: few; d_call: TRBD1; cdr3_nt: TGCGCCAGCAGCCGAACTGGACAGGGGGCCGGGGAGCTGTTTTTT; cdr3_aa: CASSRTGQGAGELFF
j_call: TRBJ2-4; v_call: TRBV18; clone_size: -; d_call: -; cdr3_nt: TGTGCCAGCTCACCACGGGTGGAGTCGTACATTCAGTACTTC; cdr3_aa: CASSPRVESYIQYF
j_call: TRBJ2-5; v_call: TRBV2; clone_size: -; d_call: TRBD2; cdr3_nt: TGTGCCAGCGCCAGATCTAGCGGGGGGATTGAGACCCAGTACTTC; cdr3_aa: CASARSSGGIETQYF
j_call: TRBJ2-2; v_call: TRBV6-5; clone_size: -; d_call: -; cdr3_nt: TGTGCCAGCAGTTACTTATCCGGGGACCCCGGGGAGCTGTTTTTT; cdr3_aa: CASSYLSGDPGELFF
j_call: TRBJ1-2; v_call: TRBV5-1; clone_size: once; d_call: -; cdr3_nt: TGCGCCAGCAGCTTACTCGTTACGGGGCTCTATGGCTACACCTTC; cdr3_aa: CASSLLVTGLYGYTF
j_call: TRBJ1-3; v_call: TRBV30; clone_size: -; d_call: -; cdr3_nt: TGTGCGTGGATCGACACCGTGGACTTCGGAAACACCATATATTTT; cdr3_aa: CAWIDTVDFGNTIYF
j_call: TRBJ1-1; v_call: TRBV19; clone_size: once; d_call: TRBD1; cdr3_nt: TGTGCCAGTAGTATAGGAACAGGGGGAACTGAAGCTTTCTTT; cdr3_aa: CASSIGTGGTEAFF
j_call: TRBJ1-6; v_call: TRBV19; clone_size: few; d_call: TRBD1; cdr3_nt: TGTGCCAGTGGGGAAGGGCAGGGGGGATCGAATTCACCCCTCCACTTT; cdr3_aa: CASGEGQGGSNSPLHF
j_call: TRBJ2-5; v_call: TRBV28; clone_size: -; d_call: -; cdr3_nt: TGTGCCAGCAGTTCTGGGGGCGGTGAGACCCAGTACTTC; cdr3_aa: CASSSGGGETQYF
j_call: TRBJ2-2; v_call: TRBV6-5; clone_size: -; d_call: TRBD1; cdr3_nt: TGTGCCAGCAGTTCCGGGACAGTTGCCGGGGAGCTGTTTTTT; cdr3_aa: CASSSGTVAGELFF
j_call: TRBJ2-1; v_call: TRBV29-1; clone_size: -; d_call: -; cdr3_nt: TGCAGCGTGTCTACCCTCTCCTACAATGAGCAGTTCTTC; cdr3_aa: CSVSTLSYNEQFF
j_call: TRBJ2-1; v_call: TRBV7-9; clone_size: -; d_call: TRBD2; cdr3_nt: TGTGCCAGCAGCCCTTGGACTAGCGGGAGAGGTCCCTACAATGAGCAGTTCTTC; cdr3_aa: CASSPWTSGRGPYNEQFF
j_call: TRBJ1-1; v_call: TRBV5-1; clone_size: -; d_call: -; cdr3_nt: TGCGCCAGCAGCCAAGTCGGGTCGGCGACTGAAGCTTTCTTT; cdr3_aa: CASSQVGSATEAFF
j_call: TRBJ1-5; v_call: TRBV5-4; clone_size: -; d_call: -; cdr3_nt: TGTGCCAGCAGCTTGGGGGGGAGCAATCAGCCCCAGCATTTT; cdr3_aa: CASSLGGSNQPQHF
j_call: TRBJ1-6; v_call: TRBV18; clone_size: -; d_call: -; cdr3_nt: TGTGCCAGCTCACCGACAGGCAGTTGGCGGAATTCACCCCTCCACTTT; cdr3_aa: CASSPTGSWRNSPLHF
j_call: TRBJ2-3; v_call: TRBV7-9; clone_size: -; d_call: -; cdr3_nt: TGTGCCAGCAGCTTAGTGGGCCCGACGGATACGCAGTATTTT; cdr3_aa: CASSLVGPTDTQYF
j_call: TRBJ1-2; v_call: TRBV7-6; clone_size: -; d_call: TRBD1; cdr3_nt: TGTGCCAGCAGCTTAGGGACAGGAAGGGATGGCTACACCTTC; cdr3_aa: CASSLGTGRDGYTF
j_call: TRBJ1-2; v_call: TRBV6-5; clone_size: -; d_call: TRBD1; cdr3_nt: TGTGCCAGCACCGTGGGACAGGGCTCCTATGGCTACACCTTC; cdr3_aa: CASTVGQGSYGYTF
j_call: TRBJ2-5; v_call: TRBV6-5; clone_size: -; d_call: TRBD1; cdr3_nt: TGTGCCAGCAGGGAGGGACAGGGCGGGCGGGAGACCCAGTACTTC; cdr3_aa: CASREGQGGRETQYF
j_call: TRBJ1-2; v_call: TRBV29-1; clone_size: few; d_call: TRBD1; cdr3_nt: TGCAGCGTTTCCTCGAGACAGGGGGACTATGGCTACACCTTC; cdr3_aa: CSVSSRQGDYGYTF
j_call: TRBJ2-3; v_call: TRBV19; clone_size: few; d_call: -; cdr3_nt: TGTGCCAGTAACTCCTGGAGGGGATCGATGGATACGCAGTATTTT; cdr3_aa: CASNSWRGSMDTQYF
j_call: TRBJ1-1; v_call: TRBV28; clone_size: few; d_call: -; cdr3_nt: TGTGCCAGCAGTTTCCCCGCGGGGGGGGCGGGCGCCACTGAAGCTTTCTTT; cdr3_aa: CASSFPAGGAGATEAFF
j_call: TRBJ2-3; v_call: TRBV5-4; clone_size: once; d_call: -; cdr3_nt: TGTGCCAGCAGCTTGGGACTAGCAGATACGCAGTATTTT; cdr3_aa: CASSLGLADTQYF
j_call: TRBJ2-1; v_call: TRBV9; clone_size: -; d_call: TRBD1; cdr3_nt: TGTGCCAGCAGCGTAGGACAGGGCTCCTACAATGAGCAGTTCTTC; cdr3_aa: CASSVGQGSYNEQFF
j_call: TRBJ1-4; v_call: TRBV20-1; clone_size: -; d_call: -; cdr3_nt: TGCAGTGCCGGGGGCAGAGAAAAACTGTTTTTT; cdr3_aa: CSAGGREKLFF
j_call: TRBJ2-3; v_call: TRBV15; clone_size: few; d_call: -; cdr3_nt: TGTGCCACCAGCAGAGAGTTAAACAGGGCAGATACGCAGTATTTT; cdr3_aa: CATSRELNRADTQYF
j_call: TRBJ2-1; v_call: TRBV7-9; clone_size: medium-sized; d_call: TRBD2; cdr3_nt: TGTGCCAGCAGCCGTAGCGGGACCCACAATGAGCAGTTCTTC; cdr3_aa: CASSRSGTHNEQFF
j_call: TRBJ1-2; v_call: TRBV28; clone_size: few; d_call: -; cdr3_nt: TGTGCCAGCAGGAAGGGAACCTATGGCTACACCTTC; cdr3_aa: CASRKGTYGYTF
j_call: TRBJ2-2; v_call: TRBV7-2; clone_size: -; d_call: TRBD2; cdr3_nt: TGTGCCAGCACCCAATATGGAGCAGCGGGAGGCCCCGGGGAGCTGTTTTTT; cdr3_aa: CASTQYGAAGGPGELFF
j_call: TRBJ1-5; v_call: TRBV2; clone_size: -; d_call: TRBD1; cdr3_nt: TGTGCCAGCAGTGAAAACCGGGACAGGGGGCCTTATAGCAATCAGCCCCAGCATTTT; cdr3_aa: CASSENRDRGPYSNQPQHF
j_call: TRBJ1-2; v_call: TRBV2; clone_size: -; d_call: -; cdr3_nt: TGTGCCAGCGGGTCCGACACTGGCTACACCTTC; cdr3_aa: CASGSDTGYTF
j_call: TRBJ1-3; v_call: TRBV11-3; clone_size: -; d_call: TRBD1; cdr3_nt: TGTGCCAGCAGCTTACGCGACAGGGGGTTTGGAAACACCATATATTTT; cdr3_aa: CASSLRDRGFGNTIYF
j_call: TRBJ1-2; v_call: TRBV5-1; clone_size: -; d_call: -; cdr3_nt: TGCGCCAGCAGCTTGGCACAGGGAGGCTTTGGCTACACCTTC; cdr3_aa: CASSLAQGGFGYTF
j_call: TRBJ2-6; v_call: TRBV10-2; clone_size: -; d_call: -; cdr3_nt: TGCGCCAGCAGTGAGATAAAGGATTCCGGGGCCAACGTCCTGACTTTC; cdr3_aa: CASSEIKDSGANVLTF
j_call: TRBJ2-3; v_call: TRBV9; clone_size: -; d_call: TRBD2; cdr3_nt: TGTGCCAGCAGCGTAGTCGCAGCGGGAGGGCCGGTACCGCAGTATTTT; cdr3_aa: CASSVVAAGGPVPQYF
j_call: TRBJ2-5; v_call: TRBV11-3; clone_size: -; d_call: -; cdr3_nt: TGTGCCAGCAGCGACGCCAGTCGGCAAGTATTCCAAGAGACCCAGTACTTC; cdr3_aa: CASSDASRQVFQETQYF
j_call: TRBJ2-7; v_call: TRBV5-1; clone_size: -; d_call: TRBD1; cdr3_nt: TGCGCCAGCAGCCCTGGGACAGGGTCCTACGAGCAGTACTTC; cdr3_aa: CASSPGTGSYEQYF
j_call: TRBJ2-1; v_call: TRBV7-3; clone_size: once; d_call: TRBD2; cdr3_nt: TGTGCCAGCAGCTTAACGGGGGCTAGCGGGAAATACAATGAGCAGTTCTTC; cdr3_aa: CASSLTGASGKYNEQFF
j_call: TRBJ2-5; v_call: TRBV2; clone_size: -; d_call: TRBD2; cdr3_nt: TGTGCCAGCAGTGAAGGAGCGGGAGGTGGAGAGACCCAGTACTTC; cdr3_aa: CASSEGAGGGETQYF
j_call: TRBJ1-5; v_call: TRBV7-8; clone_size: once; d_call: TRBD1; cdr3_nt: TGTGCCAGCAGCTCGACAGGGCGGGACCAGCCCCAGCATTTT; cdr3_aa: CASSSTGRDQPQHF
j_call: TRBJ2-7; v_call: TRBV20-1; clone_size: -; d_call: -; cdr3_nt: TGCAGTGCTAGTCGCTCCGGAGAGCAGTACTTC; cdr3_aa: CSASRSGEQYF
j_call: TRBJ2-1; v_call: TRBV30; clone_size: -; d_call: TRBD2; cdr3_nt: TGTGCCTGGAGCCGGACTAGCCCCTACAATGAGCAGTTCTTC; cdr3_aa: CAWSRTSPYNEQFF
j_call: TRBJ2-6; v_call: TRBV25-1; clone_size: -; d_call: -; cdr3_nt: TGTGCCAGCAGTGGGACTGAGGCCAACGTCCTGACTTTC; cdr3_aa: CASSGTEANVLTF
j_call: TRBJ1-3; v_call: TRBV7-8; clone_size: -; d_call: TRBD1; cdr3_nt: TGTGCCAGCAGCCGCTCGGGACAGGGAGTAAGAAAGGGAGAAAACACCATATATTTT; cdr3_aa: CASSRSGQGVRKGENTIYF
j_call: TRBJ1-6; v_call: TRBV28; clone_size: -; d_call: TRBD1; cdr3_nt: TGTGCCAGCAGGGGGACAGGGAGGTATTCACCCCTCCACTTT; cdr3_aa: CASRGTGRYSPLHF